Presented here are 20 T cell receptor beta chains from one specimen sequenced in a study of T cell clonotyping in hematopoietic cell transplantation. Sequencing was performed with immunoSEQ multiplex PCR; in TCRdb, only in-frame clones are kept and a portion is missing. Of about 45,000 clones listed, about four fifths were seen once; the top ten hold roughly 5.5%. Time point noted: recipient sample about 28 days before transplant, after cytoreduction. The source was peripheral blood mononuclear cells, collected before stem cell transplant. These receptors originate from a man in his sixties with myelodysplastic syndrome. Some clones in this sample may be carry-over from other donors' samples.

CDR3 bases: TGCAGCGTCCGCGGACAGGGAAAGGACGAGCAGTACTTC. It translates to CSVRGQGKDEQYF. The chain recombines TRBV29-1 with TRBJ2-7; TRBD1 matches at 8 bases. Germline CDR1 reads SQVTM; CDR2 reads ANQGSEA. The V and J ends lost 6 bases and 5 bases, in that order; junction bases with no gene match: 9. The CDR3 length is 13 residues.

The chain has TRBV6-1 and TRBJ2-2, with D maybe TRBD2 (5 bases). V shed 5 bases and J shed 5 bases, with 12 bases lying between them. The CDR3 has 14 amino acids. Germline V CDR1 and CDR2: MNHNS, SASEGT. The CDR3 here is CASSPTGETGELFF. The CDR3 DNA reads as TGTGCCAGCAGTCCCACCGGGGAAACCGGGGAGCTGTTTTTT.

This chain connects TRBV29-1 to TRBJ1-4; a weak D match, TRBD1 (6 bases). The V gene's germline CDR1 is SQVTM and CDR2 ANQGSEA. The CDR3 consists of 12 residues. Trimming pared 4 bases from V and 5 bases from J, leaving 8 bases between. CDR3 residues: CSVGTANEKLFF. The CDR3 DNA sequence: TGCAGCGTTGGGACAGCGAATGAAAAACTGTTTTTT.

For the CDR3, the DNA is TGTGCCAGCAGCGTCTTCGACCCAGAGAAAAATCAGCCCCAGCATTTT. This gives the protein CASSVFDPEKNQPQHF. V usage is TRBV9 and J usage is TRBJ1-5; D not certain. The germline V and J ends were trimmed by 2 bases and 4 bases, with 16 bases remaining between them. This CDR3 has 16 residues. In germline, CDR1 is SGDLS, CDR2 YYNGEE.

This chain uses TRBV29-1 with TRBJ2-3; D unclear. There are 12 residues in the CDR3. V lost 6 bases to trimming and J lost 0 bases, with 7 bases between them. Germline lookup yields CDR1 SQVTM and CDR2 ANQGSEA. CDR3 sequence (DNA): TGCAGCGTAGCCGGGAGCACAGATACGCAGTATTTT. It specifies CSVAGSTDTQYF.

V usage is TRBV6-5 and J usage is TRBJ2-7; TRBD1 agrees at 9 bases. V lost 2 bases to trimming and J lost 7 bases; unmatched junction nucleotides: 12. The CDR3 has 16 residues. Looked up from germline, CDR1 is MNHEY and CDR2 is SVGAGI. This CDR3 is CASSYRGGTGNGEQYF. The CDR3 region has the DNA TGTGCCAGCAGTTACCGCGGCGGGACAGGGAATGGTGAGCAGTACTTC.

This chain joins TRBV5-1 and TRBJ2-7; either TRBD1 or TRBD2 may supply D (5 bases each). The CDR3 has 15 residues. With 0 bases removed from V and 3 bases from J, the gap between germline ends came to 13 bases. Germline CDR1 and CDR2: SGHRS and YFSETQ. CDR3 loop: CASSLVGDPYYEQYF. The CDR3 bases are TGCGCCAGCAGCTTGGTGGGGGATCCCTACTACGAGCAGTACTTC.

The chain recombines TRBV5-4 with TRBJ1-4; D remains ambiguous. CDR1 and CDR2 from the germline V gene are SGHNT and YYREEE (reference sequence). Deletions cut 3 bases from V and 9 bases from J, with 12 bases between. CDR3 length: 13 residues. The CDR3 DNA follows: TGTGCCAGCAGCTCGGACGGGGATCAAAAACTGTTTTTT. This encodes CASSSDGDQKLFF.

The chain has TRBV6-5 and TRBJ2-3; TRBD1 might be the D (6 bases). Trimming removed 6 bases at V and 1 base at J, with 14 bases between. Germline loops: CDR1 MNHEY, CDR2 SVGAGI. The CDR3 is made up of 15 amino acids. Here the CDR3 DNA reads TGTGCCAGCAGGAGGCAAAACAGGGGCACAGATACGCAGTATTTT. Its protein product is CASRRQNRGTDTQYF.

This chain joins TRBV19 and TRBJ2-3; D possibly corresponds to TRBD2 (7 bases). The germline V and J ends were trimmed by 6 bases and 3 bases, with 13 bases remaining between them. This CDR3 region has 14 residues. The germline V gene has CDR1 LNHDA and CDR2 SQIVND (reference sequence). CDR3 loop: CASSQGRDTDTQYF. The CDR3, as DNA: TGTGCCAGTAGCCAGGGGAGGGATACAGATACGCAGTATTTT.

This clone was recorded once. The chain is built from TRBV5-4 and TRBJ2-2, with TRBD2 identical over 12 bases. The V gene's germline CDR1 is SGHNT and CDR2 YYREEE (reference sequence). After removal of 4 bases from V and 1 base from J, the junction contained 8 bases not matched to a gene. CDR3 length: 18 residues. CDR3 sequence (DNA): TGTGCCAGCAGCACACGGACTAGCGGGGCATGGAACACCGGGGAGCTGTTTTTT. Protein sequence: CASSTRTSGAWNTGELFF.

The V and J genes are TRBV19 and TRBJ2-7, with 7 bases that match TRBD1. This CDR3 region has 14 residues. V gave up 4 bases and J gave up 6 bases; unmatched junction bases: 9. Germline loops: CDR1 LNHDA, CDR2 SQIVND (reference sequence). CDR3 loop: CASSTSTGTVEQYF. Here the CDR3 DNA reads TGTGCCAGTAGTACCTCTACCGGGACAGTCGAGCAGTACTTC.

The CDR3 sequence is CASSLGQGANTQYF. In DNA form, the CDR3 reads TGCGCCAGCAGCCTGGGACAGGGGGCGAATACGCAGTATTTT. The rearrangement links TRBV5-1 to TRBJ2-3; 12 bases agree with TRBD1. This CDR3 spans 14 amino acids. V dropped 4 bases and J dropped 7; count of bases not matched to a gene: 4. The V gene's germline CDR1 is SGHRS and CDR2 YFSETQ.

The rearrangement joins TRBV18 to TRBJ1-5; perhaps TRBD1 as D (5 bases). The CDR3 is 16 residues long. Looked up from germline, CDR1 is KGHSH and CDR2 is LQKENI. Trimming cost V 2 bases and J 5 bases, with 16 bases left between them. This CDR3 reads CASSPEGQGYYQPQHF. CDR3 nucleotides: TGTGCCAGCTCACCAGAAGGGCAGGGTTACTATCAGCCCCAGCATTTT.

Here the CDR3 reads CASSLAGQGFGGYTF. The CDR3, as DNA: TGTGCCAGCAGCTTAGCGGGACAGGGTTTCGGTGGCTACACCTTC. This chain connects TRBV7-8 to TRBJ1-2; 9 bases match TRBD1. The CDR3 extends over 15 amino acids. Germline V CDR1 and CDR2: SGHVS, FQNEAQ. The V and J ends lost 0 bases and 7 bases, in that order; junction bases with no gene match: 6.

The CDR3 nucleotides read TGTGCCAGCAGACTAGCGGGCACAGATACGCAGTATTTT. It translates to CASRLAGTDTQYF. The chain has TRBV27 and TRBJ2-3, with TRBD2 identical over 8 bases. This CDR3 region has 13 residues. From germline, CDR1 is MNHEY and CDR2 SMNVEV (reference sequence). V was pared by 6 bases and J by 1 base, with 0 bases of the junction left unmatched.

The chain employs TRBV7-2 and TRBJ2-2; 7 bases align to TRBD1. This CDR3 comprises 19 residues. The ends lost 3 bases at V and 5 bases at J; junction bases unmatched: 18. The V gene's germline CDR1 is SGHTA and CDR2 FQGNSA. For the CDR3, the DNA is TGTGCCAGCAGCTTCCAGAGAGGGTCGAGATACAGGGGTACCGGGGAGCTGTTTTTT. It encodes CASSFQRGSRYRGTGELFF.

V gene TRBV7-9 combines with J gene TRBJ2-5; no reliable D call. V lost 5 bases to trimming and J lost 5 bases, with 6 bases between them. The CDR3 length is 11 residues. Germline V gene lookup returns CDR1 SEHNR and CDR2 FQNEAQ (reference sequence). The chain's CDR3 is CASSEGETQYF. CDR3 in DNA: TGTGCCAGCAGCGAAGGCGAGACCCAGTACTTC.

The chain carries TRBV7-2 and TRBJ2-2; 9 bases align to TRBD1. V shed 5 bases, J shed 7 bases, and the junction held 5 bases outside the gene matches. CDR1 and CDR2 from the germline V gene are SGHTA and FQGNSA. The CDR3 has 14 amino acids. The CDR3 loop reads CASSTGQGIGELFF. The CDR3 region has the DNA TGTGCCAGCAGCACGGGACAGGGTATCGGGGAGCTGTTTTTT.

The genes are TRBV28 and TRBJ2-7; possible D gene TRBD2, 6 bases. The CDR3 has 14 amino acids. Germline V gene lookup returns CDR1 MDHEN and CDR2 SYDVKM. The V gene lost 6 bases and the J gene lost 2 bases, with 14 bases spanning the gap. Written as DNA, the CDR3 is TGTGCCAGCAGCTTAACGACGGGGGCCTACGAGCAGTACTTC. It specifies CASSLTTGAYEQYF. The whole variable domain, filled in from reference TRBV28 and TRBJ2-7, reads DVKVTQSSRYLVKRTGEKVFLECVQDMDHENMFWYRQDPGLGLRLIYFSYDVKMKEKGDIPEGYSVSREKKERFSLILESASTNQTSMYLCASSLTTGAYEQYFGPGTRLTVT.